A selection of T cell receptor beta chains follows, all from one sample in a study of blood T cells in healthy people across ages. TCRdb reanalysed the 5' RACE reads using MiXCR and keeps one entry per CDR3 protein. The sample lists roughly 700,000 distinct CDR3 sequences; around half were seen once. Sequenced: blood. The receptor set was obtained from a woman aged 60-75 years in good health. Each CDR3 is given with its conserved first and last residue. D genes are given only for firm matches. Clone size, where shown, is once, few, many, or a class for clones that have expanded.

V	D	size	J	CDR3	DNA
TRBV20-1	NA	NA	TRBJ2-4	CSSFPGLAKNIQYF	TGCAGTTCATTCCCGGGTCTAGCCAAAAACATTCAGTACTTC
TRBV7-9	TRBD1	NA	TRBJ1-6	CASSPWDRENSPLHF	TGTGCCAGTAGCCCCTGGGACAGGGAAAATTCACCCCTCCACTTT
TRBV20-1	NA	NA	TRBJ1-2	CSEEGVDYGYTF	TGCAGTGAGGAGGGGGTAGACTATGGCTACACCTTC
TRBV9	NA	NA	TRBJ2-2	CASSVATFTGELFF	TGTGCCAGCAGCGTAGCTACGTTCACCGGGGAGCTGTTTTTT
TRBV20-1	TRBD1	NA	TRBJ2-3	CSAWTGFSTDTQYF	TGCAGTGCCTGGACAGGATTTAGCACAGATACGCAGTATTTT
TRBV27	TRBD1	NA	TRBJ2-7	CASSLSGQGYSDEQYF	TGTGCCAGCAGTTTATCAGGACAGGGGTACTCCGACGAGCAGTACTTC
TRBV18	TRBD1	NA	TRBJ2-4	CASSPQPGTDSIAKNIQYF	TGTGCCAGCTCACCACAGCCCGGGACAGACAGTATAGCCAAAAACATTCAGTACTTC
TRBV5-1	TRBD2	once	TRBJ2-5	CASSLDWTSQYF	TGCGCCAGCAGCTTGGATTGGACTAGTCAGTACTTC
TRBV28	NA	NA	TRBJ1-1	CASSGRRENTEAFF	TGTGCCAGCAGCGGTCGCCGGGAGAACACTGAAGCTTTCTTT
TRBV20-1	NA	NA	TRBJ2-2	CSAALGRRRGELFF	TGCAGTGCCGCTTTAGGACGGCGTAGGGGGGAGCTGTTTTTT
TRBV5-1	NA	NA	TRBJ2-3	CASSGGTGGPDTQYF	TGCGCCAGCAGCGGAGGAACGGGTGGGCCAGATACGCAGTATTTT